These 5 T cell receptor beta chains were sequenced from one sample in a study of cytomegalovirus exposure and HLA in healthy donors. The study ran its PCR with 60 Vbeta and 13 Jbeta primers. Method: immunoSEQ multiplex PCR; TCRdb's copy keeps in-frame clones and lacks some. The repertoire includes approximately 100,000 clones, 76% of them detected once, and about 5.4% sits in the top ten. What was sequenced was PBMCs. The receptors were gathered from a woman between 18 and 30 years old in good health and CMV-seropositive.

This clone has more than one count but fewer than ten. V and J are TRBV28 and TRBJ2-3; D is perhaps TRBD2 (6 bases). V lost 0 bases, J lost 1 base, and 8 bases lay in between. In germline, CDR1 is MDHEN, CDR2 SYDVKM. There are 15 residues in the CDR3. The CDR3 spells CASSLWLAGTDTQYF. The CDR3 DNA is TGTGCCAGCAGTTTATGGTTAGCGGGCACAGATACGCAGTATTTT.

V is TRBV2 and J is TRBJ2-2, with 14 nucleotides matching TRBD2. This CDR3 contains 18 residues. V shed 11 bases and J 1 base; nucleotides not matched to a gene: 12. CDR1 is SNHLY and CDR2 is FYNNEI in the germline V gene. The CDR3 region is CAADAGTSGSRNTGELFF. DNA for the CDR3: TGTGCCGCCGACGCGGGGACTAGCGGGAGTCGGAACACCGGGGAGCTGTTTTTT.

Written as DNA, the CDR3 is TGTGCCAGTAGTATGGGGGACAGGGGGCTAGCTTTCTTT. Amino acids: CASSMGDRGLAFF. The chain has TRBV19 and TRBJ1-1; 12 nucleotides line up with TRBD1. The CDR3 contains 13 residues. V was clipped by 3 bases and J by 10 bases; unmatched bases: 3. CDR1 LNHDA and CDR2 SQIVND come from the germline V gene (reference sequence). The full variable domain, rest sourced from reference TRBV19 and TRBJ1-1, is DGGITQSPKYLFRKEGQNVTLSCEQNLNHDAMYWYRQDPGQGLRLIYYSQIVNDFQKGDIAEGYSVSREKKESFPLTVTSAQKNPTAFYLCASSMGDRGLAFFGQGTRLTVV.

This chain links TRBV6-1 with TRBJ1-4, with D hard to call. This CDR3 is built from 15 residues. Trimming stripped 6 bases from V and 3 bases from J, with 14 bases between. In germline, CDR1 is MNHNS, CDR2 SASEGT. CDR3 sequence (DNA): TGTGCCAGCAGGCGCGAGGGATCCTCTAATGAAAAACTGTTTTTT. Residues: CASRREGSSNEKLFF.

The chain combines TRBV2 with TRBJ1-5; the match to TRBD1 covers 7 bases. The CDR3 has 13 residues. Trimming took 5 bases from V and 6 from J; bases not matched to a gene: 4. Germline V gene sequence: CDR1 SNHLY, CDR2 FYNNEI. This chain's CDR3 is CASSRQGSQPQHF. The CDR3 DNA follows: TGTGCCAGCAGTAGACAGGGAAGTCAGCCCCAGCATTTT.